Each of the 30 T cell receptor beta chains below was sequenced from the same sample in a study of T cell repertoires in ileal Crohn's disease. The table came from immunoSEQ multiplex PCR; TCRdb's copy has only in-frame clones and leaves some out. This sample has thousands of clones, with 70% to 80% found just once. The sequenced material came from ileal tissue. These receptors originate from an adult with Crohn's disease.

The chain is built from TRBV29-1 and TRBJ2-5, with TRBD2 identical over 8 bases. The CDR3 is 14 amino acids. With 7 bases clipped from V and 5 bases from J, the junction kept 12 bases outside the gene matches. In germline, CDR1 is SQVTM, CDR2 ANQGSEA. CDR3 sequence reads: CSAAWSGRVETQYF. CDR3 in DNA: TGCAGCGCAGCATGGAGCGGGAGAGTGGAGACCCAGTACTTC. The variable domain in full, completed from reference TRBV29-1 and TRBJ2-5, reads SAVISQKPSRDICQRGTSLTIQCQVDSQVTMMFWYRQQPGQSLTLIATANQGSEATYESGFVIDKFPISRPNLTFSTLTVSNMSPEDSSIYLCSAAWSGRVETQYFGPGTRLLVL.

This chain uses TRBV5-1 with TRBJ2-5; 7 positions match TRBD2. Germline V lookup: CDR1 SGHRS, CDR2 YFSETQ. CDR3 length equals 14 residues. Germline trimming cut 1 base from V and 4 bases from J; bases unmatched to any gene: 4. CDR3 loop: CASSLKSGVETQYF. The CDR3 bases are TGCGCCAGCAGCTTGAAAAGCGGGGTAGAGACCCAGTACTTC.

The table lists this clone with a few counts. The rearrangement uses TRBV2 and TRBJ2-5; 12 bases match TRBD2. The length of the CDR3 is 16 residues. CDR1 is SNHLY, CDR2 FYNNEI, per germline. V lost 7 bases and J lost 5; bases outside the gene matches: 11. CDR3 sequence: CASKWTTSGSGETQYF. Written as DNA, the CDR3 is TGTGCCAGCAAGTGGACGACTAGCGGGAGTGGGGAGACCCAGTACTTC.

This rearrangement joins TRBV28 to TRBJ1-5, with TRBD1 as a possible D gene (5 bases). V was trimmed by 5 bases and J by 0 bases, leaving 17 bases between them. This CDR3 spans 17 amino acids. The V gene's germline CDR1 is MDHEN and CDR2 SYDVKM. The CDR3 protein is CASSLAGGLYSNQPQHF. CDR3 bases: TGTGCCAGCAGTCTTGCTGGGGGACTGTATAGCAATCAGCCCCAGCATTTT.

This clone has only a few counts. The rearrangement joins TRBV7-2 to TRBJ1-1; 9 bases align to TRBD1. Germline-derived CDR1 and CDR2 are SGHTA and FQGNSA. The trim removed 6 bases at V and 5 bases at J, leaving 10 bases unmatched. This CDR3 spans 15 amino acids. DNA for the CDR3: TGTGCCAGCAGACCCAGGACAGGGGCAGGGACTGAAGCTTTCTTT. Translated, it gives CASRPRTGAGTEAFF.

CDR3 region: CASTAGVVTDTQYF. Written as DNA, the CDR3 is TGTGCCAGCACGGCGGGAGTGGTCACAGATACGCAGTATTTT. The genes are TRBV28 and TRBJ2-3; 7 bases map to TRBD2. Germline loops: CDR1 MDHEN, CDR2 SYDVKM. With 7 bases clipped from V and 2 bases from J, the junction kept 6 bases outside the gene matches. The CDR3 consists of 14 residues. Variable domain in full (rest from reference TRBV28 and TRBJ2-3): DVKVTQSSRYLVKRTGEKVFLECVQDMDHENMFWYRQDPGLGLRLIYFSYDVKMKEKGDIPEGYSVSREKKERFSLILESASTNQTSMYLCASTAGVVTDTQYFGPGTRLTVL.

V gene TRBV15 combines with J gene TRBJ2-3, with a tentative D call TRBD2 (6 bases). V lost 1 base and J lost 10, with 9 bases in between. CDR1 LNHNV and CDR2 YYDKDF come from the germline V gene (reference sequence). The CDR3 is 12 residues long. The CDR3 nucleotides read TGTGCCACCAGCAGAGGACTAGTTGCGCAGTATTTT. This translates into CATSRGLVAQYF.

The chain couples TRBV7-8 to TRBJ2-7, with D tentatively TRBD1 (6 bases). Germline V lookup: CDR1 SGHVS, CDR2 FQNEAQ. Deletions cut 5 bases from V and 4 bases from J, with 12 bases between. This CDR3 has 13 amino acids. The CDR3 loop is CASSGTTGYEQYF. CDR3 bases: TGTGCCAGCAGCGGTACCACAGGGTACGAGCAGTACTTC.

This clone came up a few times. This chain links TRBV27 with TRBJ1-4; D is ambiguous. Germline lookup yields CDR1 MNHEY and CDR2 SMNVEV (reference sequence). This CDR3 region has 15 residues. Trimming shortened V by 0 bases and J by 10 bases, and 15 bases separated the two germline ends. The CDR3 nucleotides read TGTGCCAGCAGTTTATCCTCTAAAGTGATCGGAAAACTGTTTTTT. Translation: CASSLSSKVIGKLFF.

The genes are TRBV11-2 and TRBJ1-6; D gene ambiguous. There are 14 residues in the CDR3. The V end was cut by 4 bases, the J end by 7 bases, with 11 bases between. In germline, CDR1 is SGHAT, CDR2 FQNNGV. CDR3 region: CASSSRPGNSPLHF. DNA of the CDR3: TGTGCCAGCAGCTCCCGCCCAGGCAATTCACCCCTCCACTTT.

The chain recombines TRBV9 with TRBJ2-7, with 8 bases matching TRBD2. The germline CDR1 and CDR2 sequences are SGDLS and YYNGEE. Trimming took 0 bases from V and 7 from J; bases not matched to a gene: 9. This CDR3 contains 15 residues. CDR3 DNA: TGTGCCAGCAGCGTAGAATCCAGCGGGAGTGGAGAGCAGTACTTC. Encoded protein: CASSVESSGSGEQYF.

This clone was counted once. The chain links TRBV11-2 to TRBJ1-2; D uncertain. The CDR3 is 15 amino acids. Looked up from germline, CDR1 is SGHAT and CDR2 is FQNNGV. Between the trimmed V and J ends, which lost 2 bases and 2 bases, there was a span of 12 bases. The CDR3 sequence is CASSLSGLGNYGYTF. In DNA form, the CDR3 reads TGTGCCAGCAGCTTAAGCGGGCTAGGGAACTATGGCTACACCTTC.

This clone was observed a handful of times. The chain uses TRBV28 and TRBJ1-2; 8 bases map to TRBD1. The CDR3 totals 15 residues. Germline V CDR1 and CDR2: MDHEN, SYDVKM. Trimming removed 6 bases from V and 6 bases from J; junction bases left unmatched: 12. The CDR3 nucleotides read TGTGCCAGCAGCCCCCCGCGGACAGGGCGTGATGGCTACACCTTC. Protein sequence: CASSPPRTGRDGYTF.

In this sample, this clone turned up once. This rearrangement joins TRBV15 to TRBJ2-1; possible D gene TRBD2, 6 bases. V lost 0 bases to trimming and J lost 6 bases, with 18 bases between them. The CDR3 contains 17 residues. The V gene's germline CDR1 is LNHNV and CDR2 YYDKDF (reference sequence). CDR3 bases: TGTGCCACCAGCAGAGATTTGGCTAGGCGGGGTGGCAATGAGCAGTTCTTC. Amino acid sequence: CATSRDLARRGGNEQFF.

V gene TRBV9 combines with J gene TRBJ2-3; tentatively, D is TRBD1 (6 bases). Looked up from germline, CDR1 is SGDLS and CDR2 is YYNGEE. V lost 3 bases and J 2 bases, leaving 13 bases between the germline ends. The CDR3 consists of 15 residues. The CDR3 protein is CASSAEGVPTDTQYF. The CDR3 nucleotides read TGTGCCAGCAGCGCCGAGGGGGTGCCCACAGATACGCAGTATTTT.

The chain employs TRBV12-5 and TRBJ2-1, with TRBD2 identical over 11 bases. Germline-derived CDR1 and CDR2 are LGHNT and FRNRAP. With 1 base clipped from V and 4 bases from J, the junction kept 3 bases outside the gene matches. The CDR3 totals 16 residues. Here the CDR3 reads CASGLEGLAEYNEQFF. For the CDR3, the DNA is TGTGCTAGTGGTTTGGAGGGACTAGCGGAGTACAATGAGCAGTTCTTC. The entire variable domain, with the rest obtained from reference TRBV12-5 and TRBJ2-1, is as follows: DARVTQTPRHKVTEMGQEVTMRCQPILGHNTVFWYRQTMMQGLELLAYFRNRAPLDDSGMPKDRFSAEMPDATLATLKIQPSEPRDSAVYFCASGLEGLAEYNEQFFGPGTRLTVL.

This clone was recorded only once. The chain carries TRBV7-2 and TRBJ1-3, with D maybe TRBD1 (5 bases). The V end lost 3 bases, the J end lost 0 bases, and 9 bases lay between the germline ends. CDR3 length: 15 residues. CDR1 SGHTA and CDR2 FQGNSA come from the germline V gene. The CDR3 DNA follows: TGTGCCAGCAGCTTTTCAGGGAACTCTGGAAACACCATATATTTT. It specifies CASSFSGNSGNTIYF.

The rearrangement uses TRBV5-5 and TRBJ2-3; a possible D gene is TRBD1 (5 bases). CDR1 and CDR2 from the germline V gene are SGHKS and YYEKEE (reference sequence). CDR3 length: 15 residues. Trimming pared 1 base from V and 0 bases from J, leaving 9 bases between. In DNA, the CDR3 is TGTGCCAGCAGCTTGTTTGCAGGGAGCACAGATACGCAGTATTTT. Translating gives CASSLFAGSTDTQYF.

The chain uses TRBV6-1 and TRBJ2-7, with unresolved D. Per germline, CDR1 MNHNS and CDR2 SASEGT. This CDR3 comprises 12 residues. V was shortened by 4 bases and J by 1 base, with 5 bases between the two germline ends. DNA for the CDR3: TGTGCCAGCAGTGCAGGATCCTACGAGCAGTACTTC. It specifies CASSAGSYEQYF.

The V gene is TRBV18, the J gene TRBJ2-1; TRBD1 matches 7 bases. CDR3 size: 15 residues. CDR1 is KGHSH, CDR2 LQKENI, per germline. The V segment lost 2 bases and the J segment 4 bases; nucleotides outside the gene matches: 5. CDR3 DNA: TGTGCCAGCTCACCAGGACAGGCTTTATACAATGAGCAGTTCTTC. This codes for CASSPGQALYNEQFF.

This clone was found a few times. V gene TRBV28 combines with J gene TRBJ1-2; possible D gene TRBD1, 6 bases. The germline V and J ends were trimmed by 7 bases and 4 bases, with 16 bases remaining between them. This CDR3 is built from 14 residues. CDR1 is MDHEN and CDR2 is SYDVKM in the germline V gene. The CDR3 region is CASTTGGAGYGYTF. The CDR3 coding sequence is TGTGCCAGCACCACCGGGGGGGCGGGCTATGGCTACACCTTC.

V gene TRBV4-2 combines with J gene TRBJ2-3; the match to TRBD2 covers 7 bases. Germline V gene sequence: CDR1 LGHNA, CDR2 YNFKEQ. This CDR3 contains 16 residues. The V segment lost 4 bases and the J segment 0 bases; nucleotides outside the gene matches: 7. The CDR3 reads CASSRTRGSSTDTQYF. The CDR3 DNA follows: TGTGCCAGCAGCCGGACTAGGGGCTCTAGCACAGATACGCAGTATTTT.

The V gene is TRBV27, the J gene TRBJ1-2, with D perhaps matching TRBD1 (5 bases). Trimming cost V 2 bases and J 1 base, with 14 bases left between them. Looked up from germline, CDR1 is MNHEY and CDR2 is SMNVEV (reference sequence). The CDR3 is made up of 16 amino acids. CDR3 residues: CASSLQGTVLNYGYTF. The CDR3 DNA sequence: TGTGCCAGCAGTTTACAGGGAACCGTCCTTAACTATGGCTACACCTTC.

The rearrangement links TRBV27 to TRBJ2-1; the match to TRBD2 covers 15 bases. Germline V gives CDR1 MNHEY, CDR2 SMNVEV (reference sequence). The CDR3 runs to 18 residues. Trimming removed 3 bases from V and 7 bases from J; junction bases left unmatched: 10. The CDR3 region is CASSFLFGLAGGGNEQFF. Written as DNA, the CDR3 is TGTGCCAGCAGTTTCCTTTTTGGACTAGCGGGAGGGGGAAATGAGCAGTTCTTC.

The CDR3 DNA follows: TGTGCCAGCAGCCCAGGGACAGGGTTGCGCTACACCTTC. Its protein is CASSPGTGLRYTF. This chain connects TRBV9 to TRBJ1-2; TRBD1 matches at 9 bases. Germline lookup yields CDR1 SGDLS and CDR2 YYNGEE. Trimming cost V 4 bases and J 9 bases; bases outside gene matches: 7. CDR3 length: 13 residues.

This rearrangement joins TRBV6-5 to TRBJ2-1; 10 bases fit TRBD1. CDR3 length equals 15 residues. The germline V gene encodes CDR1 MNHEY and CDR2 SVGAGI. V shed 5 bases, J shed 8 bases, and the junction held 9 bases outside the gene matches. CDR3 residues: CASSPGTGAGDEQFF. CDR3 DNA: TGTGCCAGCAGTCCGGGGACAGGGGCTGGCGATGAGCAGTTCTTC.

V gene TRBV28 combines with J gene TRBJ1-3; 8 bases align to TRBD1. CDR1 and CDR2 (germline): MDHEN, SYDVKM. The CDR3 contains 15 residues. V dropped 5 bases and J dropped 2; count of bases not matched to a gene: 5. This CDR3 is CASSLLQGAGNTIYF. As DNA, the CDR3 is TGTGCCAGCAGTCTTCTACAGGGGGCTGGAAACACCATATATTTT. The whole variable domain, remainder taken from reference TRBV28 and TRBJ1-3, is DVKVTQSSRYLVKRTGEKVFLECVQDMDHENMFWYRQDPGLGLRLIYFSYDVKMKEKGDIPEGYSVSREKKERFSLILESASTNQTSMYLCASSLLQGAGNTIYFGEGSWLTVV.

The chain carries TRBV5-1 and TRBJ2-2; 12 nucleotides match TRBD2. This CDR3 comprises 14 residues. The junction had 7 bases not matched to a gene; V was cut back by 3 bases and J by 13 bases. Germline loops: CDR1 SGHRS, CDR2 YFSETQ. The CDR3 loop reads CASSWTGTSGPLFF. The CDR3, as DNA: TGCGCCAGCAGCTGGACCGGGACTAGCGGGCCGCTGTTTTTT.

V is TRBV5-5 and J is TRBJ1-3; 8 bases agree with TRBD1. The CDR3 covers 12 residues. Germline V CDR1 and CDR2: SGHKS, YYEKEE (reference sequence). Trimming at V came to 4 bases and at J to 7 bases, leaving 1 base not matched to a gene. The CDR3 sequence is CASSTGGNTIYF. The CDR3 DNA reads TGTGCCAGCAGCACAGGGGGGAACACCATATATTTT.

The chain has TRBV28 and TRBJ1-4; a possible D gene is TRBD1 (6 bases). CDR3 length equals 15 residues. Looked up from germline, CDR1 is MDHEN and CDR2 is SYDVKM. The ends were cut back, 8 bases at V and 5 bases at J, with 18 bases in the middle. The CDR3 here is CASALLGTSNEKLFF. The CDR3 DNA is TGTGCCAGCGCGTTACTTGGGACATCCAATGAAAAACTGTTTTTT.